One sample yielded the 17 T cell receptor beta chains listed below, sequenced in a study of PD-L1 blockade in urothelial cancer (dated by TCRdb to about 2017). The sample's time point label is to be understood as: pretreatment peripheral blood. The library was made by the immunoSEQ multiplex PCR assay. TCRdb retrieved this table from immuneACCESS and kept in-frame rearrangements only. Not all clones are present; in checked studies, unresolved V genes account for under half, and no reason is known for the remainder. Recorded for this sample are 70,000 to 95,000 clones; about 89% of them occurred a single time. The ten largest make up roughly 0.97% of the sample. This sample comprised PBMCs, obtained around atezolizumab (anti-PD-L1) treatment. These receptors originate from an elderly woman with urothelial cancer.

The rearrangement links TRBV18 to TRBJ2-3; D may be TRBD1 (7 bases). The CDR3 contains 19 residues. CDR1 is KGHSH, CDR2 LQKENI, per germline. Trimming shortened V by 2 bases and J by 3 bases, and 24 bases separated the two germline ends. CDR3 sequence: CASSPSARRGLSGTDTQYF. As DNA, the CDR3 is TGTGCCAGCTCACCATCCGCGAGGAGGGGGCTTTCGGGGACAGATACGCAGTATTTT.

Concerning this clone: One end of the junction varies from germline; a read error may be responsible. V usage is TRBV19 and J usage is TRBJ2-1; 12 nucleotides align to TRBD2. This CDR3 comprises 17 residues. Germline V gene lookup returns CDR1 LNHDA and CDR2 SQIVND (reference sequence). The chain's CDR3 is CASSSSTSGRRYSEQFF. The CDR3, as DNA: TGTGCCAGTAGTTCCTCGACTAGCGGGAGAAGATACAGTGAGCAGTTCTTC.

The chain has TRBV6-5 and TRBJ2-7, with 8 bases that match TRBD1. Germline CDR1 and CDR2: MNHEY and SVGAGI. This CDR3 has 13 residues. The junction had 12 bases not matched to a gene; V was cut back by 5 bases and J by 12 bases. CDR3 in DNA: TGTGCCAGCAGTCAACAAACGGACAGGGATCGGTACTTC. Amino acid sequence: CASSQQTDRDRYF.

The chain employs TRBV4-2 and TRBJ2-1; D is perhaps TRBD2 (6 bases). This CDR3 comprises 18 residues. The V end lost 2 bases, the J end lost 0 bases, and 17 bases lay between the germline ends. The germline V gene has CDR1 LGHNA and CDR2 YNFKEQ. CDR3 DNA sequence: TGTGCCAGCAGCCAAACAATGGATGGAGGGAGCTCCTACAATGAGCAGTTCTTC. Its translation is CASSQTMDGGSSYNEQFF.

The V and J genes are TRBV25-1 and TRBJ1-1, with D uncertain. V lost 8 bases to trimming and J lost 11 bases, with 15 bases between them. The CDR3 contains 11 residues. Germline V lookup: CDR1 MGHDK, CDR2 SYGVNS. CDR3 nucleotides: TGTGCCAGCGGCCCAGGTTCGTTCGCTTTCTTT. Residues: CASGPGSFAFF.

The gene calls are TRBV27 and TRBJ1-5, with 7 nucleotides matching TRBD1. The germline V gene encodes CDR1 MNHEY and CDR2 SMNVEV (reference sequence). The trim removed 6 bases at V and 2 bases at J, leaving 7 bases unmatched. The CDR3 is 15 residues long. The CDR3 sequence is CASRATGTGNQPQHF. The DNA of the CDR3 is TGTGCCAGCAGAGCGACCGGGACAGGCAATCAGCCCCAGCATTTT.

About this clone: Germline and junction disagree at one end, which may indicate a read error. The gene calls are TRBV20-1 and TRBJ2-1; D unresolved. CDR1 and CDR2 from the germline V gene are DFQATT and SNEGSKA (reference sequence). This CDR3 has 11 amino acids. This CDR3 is CSARVVYEQFF. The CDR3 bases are TGCAGTGCGAGAGTAGTCTATGAGCAGTTCTTC.

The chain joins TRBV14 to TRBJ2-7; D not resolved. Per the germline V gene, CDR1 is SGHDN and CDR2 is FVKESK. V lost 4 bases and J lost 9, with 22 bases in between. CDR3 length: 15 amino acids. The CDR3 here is CASSPTGLERFGQYF. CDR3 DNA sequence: TGTGCCAGCAGCCCGACGGGTCTAGAGAGGTTCGGGCAGTACTTC. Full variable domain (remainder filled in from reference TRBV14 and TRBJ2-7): EAGVTQFPSHSVIEKGQTVTLRCDPISGHDNLYWYRRVMGKEIKFLLHFVKESKQDESGMPNNRFLAERTGGTYSTLKVQPAELEDSGVYFCASSPTGLERFGQYFGPGTRLTVT.

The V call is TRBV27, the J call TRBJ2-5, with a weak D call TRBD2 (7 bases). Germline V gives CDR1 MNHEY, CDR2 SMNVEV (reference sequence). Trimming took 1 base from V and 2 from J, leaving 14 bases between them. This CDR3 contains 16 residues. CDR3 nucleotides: TGTGCCAGCAGTTTATTTGGGGGGGCATGGCAAGAGACCCAGTACTTC. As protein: CASSLFGGAWQETQYF.

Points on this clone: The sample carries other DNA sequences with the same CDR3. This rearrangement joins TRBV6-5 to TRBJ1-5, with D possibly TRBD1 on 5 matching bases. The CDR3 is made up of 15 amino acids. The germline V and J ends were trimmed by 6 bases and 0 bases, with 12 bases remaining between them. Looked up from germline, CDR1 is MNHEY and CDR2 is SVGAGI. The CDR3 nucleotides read TGTGCCAGCAGGATCAGGGAATATAGCAATCAGCCCCAGCATTTT. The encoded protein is CASRIREYSNQPQHF.

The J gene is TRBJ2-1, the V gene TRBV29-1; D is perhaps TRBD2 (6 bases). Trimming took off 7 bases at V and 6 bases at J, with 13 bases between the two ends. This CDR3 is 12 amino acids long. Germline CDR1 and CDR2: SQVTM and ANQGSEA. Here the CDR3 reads CSATSSRNEQFF. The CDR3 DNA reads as TGCAGCGCTACTAGCAGCCGCAATGAGCAGTTCTTC.

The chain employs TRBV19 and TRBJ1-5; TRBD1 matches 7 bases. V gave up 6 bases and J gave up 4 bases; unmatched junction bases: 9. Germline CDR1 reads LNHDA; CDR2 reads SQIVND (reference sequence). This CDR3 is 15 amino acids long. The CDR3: CASRSTGTANQPQHF. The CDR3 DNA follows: TGTGCCAGTAGGTCGACCGGGACAGCGAATCAGCCCCAGCATTTT. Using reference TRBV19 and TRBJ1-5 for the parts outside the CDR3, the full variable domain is DGGITQSPKYLFRKEGQNVTLSCEQNLNHDAMYWYRQDPGQGLRLIYYSQIVNDFQKGDIAEGYSVSREKKESFPLTVTSAQKNPTAFYLCASRSTGTANQPQHFGDGTRLSIL.

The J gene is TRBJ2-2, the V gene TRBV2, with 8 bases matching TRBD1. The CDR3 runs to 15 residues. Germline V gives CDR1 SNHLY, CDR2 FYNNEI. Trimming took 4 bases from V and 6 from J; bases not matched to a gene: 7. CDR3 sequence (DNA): TGTGCCAGCAGTGGGACAGGGATAAATGCCGGGGAGCTGTTTTTT. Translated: CASSGTGINAGELFF.

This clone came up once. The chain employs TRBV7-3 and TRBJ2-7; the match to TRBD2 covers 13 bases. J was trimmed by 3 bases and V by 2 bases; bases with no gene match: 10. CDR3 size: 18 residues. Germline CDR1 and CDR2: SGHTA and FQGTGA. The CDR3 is CASSLHPRLAGGIYEQYF. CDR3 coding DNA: TGTGCCAGCAGCTTACACCCTAGACTAGCGGGAGGCATCTACGAGCAGTACTTC.

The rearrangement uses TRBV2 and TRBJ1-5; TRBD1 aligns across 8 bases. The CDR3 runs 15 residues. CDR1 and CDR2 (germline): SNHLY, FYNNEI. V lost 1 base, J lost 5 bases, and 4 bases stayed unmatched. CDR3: CASSEGQGAYQPQHF. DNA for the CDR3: TGTGCCAGCAGTGAAGGTCAGGGGGCTTATCAGCCCCAGCATTTT.

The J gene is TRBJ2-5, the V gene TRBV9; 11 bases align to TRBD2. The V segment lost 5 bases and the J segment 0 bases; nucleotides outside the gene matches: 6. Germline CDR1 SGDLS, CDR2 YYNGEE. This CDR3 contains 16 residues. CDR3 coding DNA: TGTGCCAGCAGTCCAACTAGCGGGAGACACCAAGAGACCCAGTACTTC. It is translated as CASSPTSGRHQETQYF.

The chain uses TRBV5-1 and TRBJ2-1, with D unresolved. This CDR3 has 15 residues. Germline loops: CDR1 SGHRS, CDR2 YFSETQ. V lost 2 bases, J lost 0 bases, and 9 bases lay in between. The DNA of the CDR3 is TGCGCCAGCAGCTTCGGTAGGAGCTCCTACAATGAGCAGTTCTTC. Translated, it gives CASSFGRSSYNEQFF.